This TCR beta chain was sequenced during a study of T cell responses to AZD1222 COVID-19 vaccine. Method: immunoSEQ multiplex PCR; TCRdb's copy keeps in-frame clones and lacks some. Of around 140,000 clones listed, 80% to 95% are singletons. Here the sequenced sample was peripheral blood, taken 28 days after the second AZD1222 dose. The source of this sequence is an adult who received the AZD1222 COVID-19 vaccine.

The CDR3 nucleotides read TGTGCCAGCAGCCCGTTAGGTTACGACACCGGGGAGCTGTTTTTT. Its protein is CASSPLGYDTGELFF. The V gene is TRBV7-9, the J gene TRBJ2-2; no clear D. V shed 5 bases and J shed 3 bases, with 13 bases lying between them. This CDR3 has 15 amino acids. CDR1 SEHNR and CDR2 FQNEAQ come from the germline V gene (reference sequence).